Listed below are T cell receptor beta chains from one sample, sequenced in a study of T cell clonotyping in hematopoietic cell transplantation. Profiled with immunoSEQ multiplex PCR; TCRdb holds only in-frame clones, not every one. The repertoire consists of some 30,000 clones, with over 60% occurring once and the leading ten covering under 7%. Here the sequenced sample was peripheral blood mononuclear cells, taken before stem cell transplant. The receptors were sampled from a woman in her 30s with chronic myeloid leukemia. Some clones in this sample may be carry-over from other donors' samples. CDR3s include the opening cysteine and the closing phenylalanine or tryptophan. A D gene is named only where the DNA matches it firmly. Size tells how often a clone was seen (once, few, many) or the class of an expanded clone, and some rows leave it out.

cdr3_aa | cdr3_nt | clone_size | d_call | j_call | cdr3_length | v_call
CASSLQGLAGGGETQYF | TGTGCCAGCAGCTTACAGGGACTAGCGGGGGGGGGAGAGACCCAGTACTTC | few | TRBD2 | TRBJ2-5 | 17 | TRBV7-2
CASSPQGVSSYNSPLHF | TGTGCCAGCAGCCCTCAGGGGGTGAGCTCCTATAATTCACCCCTCCACTTT | - | TRBD1 | TRBJ1-6 | 17 | TRBV4-2
CASSSLEGGGSTDTQYF | TGTGCCAGCAGCTCCCTGGAGGGCGGGGGGTCCACAGATACGCAGTATTTT | medium-sized | TRBD2 | TRBJ2-3 | 17 | TRBV7-6
CASIGDNSGELFF | TGTGCCAGCATCGGGGACAACTCCGGGGAGCTGTTTTTT | - | - | TRBJ2-2 | 13 | TRBV6-1
CASSWLGQGGYEQYF | TGTGCCAGCAGCTGGTTGGGACAGGGCGGGTACGAGCAGTACTTC | - | TRBD1 | TRBJ2-7 | 15 | TRBV6-1
CASSTGNSNQPQHF | TGTGCCAGCAGTACAGGTAATAGCAATCAGCCCCAGCATTTT | - | - | TRBJ1-5 | 14 | TRBV6-6
CASSPGRGIGEKLFF | TGTGCCAGCAGCCCGGGGCGGGGGATAGGTGAAAAACTGTTTTTT | - | - | TRBJ1-4 | 15 | TRBV5-4
CASSQGGRGNSPLHF | TGTGCCAGCAGCCAAGGAGGACGCGGTAATTCACCCCTCCACTTT | - | - | TRBJ1-6 | 15 | TRBV14
CASSLEVVRGSGGELFF | TGTGCCAGCAGCTTAGAGGTCGTCAGGGGCTCAGGGGGGGAGCTGTTTTTT | - | - | TRBJ2-2 | 17 | TRBV7-2
CSVVGQGTPDRQYF | TGCAGCGTTGTGGGACAGGGGACCCCAGATCGGCAGTATTTT | - | TRBD1 | TRBJ2-3 | 14 | TRBV29-1
CASGLQGAPSQPQHF | TGCGCCAGCGGATTACAGGGGGCGCCGAGTCAGCCCCAGCATTTT | - | TRBD1 | TRBJ1-5 | 15 | TRBV10-2